This T cell receptor beta chain was recovered during a study of T cells in localized non-small cell lung cancer. Profiling relied on immunoSEQ multiplex PCR, and the TCRdb table lists in-frame clones only, not all of them. Altogether about 18,000 clones are present, over 75% being singletons, with the ten largest covering about 25%. As concerns this clone: The target antigen is unknown.

Findings and limits, study-wide: Adjacent lung tissue had a median 57 of the top 100 clones found in the tumor. Higher blood T cell density went with longer overall survival. Without multi-region sequencing, intratumor heterogeneity could not be excluded. Of the tissues analyzed, uninvolved adjacent lung showed maximal T cell clonality, greater than tumor.

The CDR3 contains 13 residues. CDR1 and CDR2 (germline): LGHNT, FRNRAP. V was pared by 6 bases and J by 6 bases, with 7 bases of the junction left unmatched. This rearrangement joins TRBV12-5 to TRBJ1-1; 7 nucleotides match TRBD1. The TCR originated in a female donor at least 60 years old with stage I lung adenocarcinoma. The input for sequencing was peripheral blood, taken before any cancer treatment. This CDR3 reads CASGREGTAEAFF. The CDR3 region has the DNA TGTGCTAGTGGCCGTGAAGGGACAGCTGAAGCTTTCTTT.